The 12 T cell receptor beta chains reported below all come from one sample, sequenced in a study of vaccination and CD4 T cells after COVID-19. These receptors' antigens are unknown. Once obtained from cultured CD4+ T cells, the DNA was sequenced using the Oncomine TCR Beta short-read assay. One entry per CDR3 protein, called by TCRdb with MiXCR from the PCR reads. The sample holds around 26,000 distinct CDR3 sequences, about 50% seen once. The treatment: approximately 9-day PBMC culture with coronavirus spike peptide pools or control peptides (ViraFEST assay). Sequenced here: CD4+ T cells from blood, cultured in vitro, sampled before SARS-CoV-2 vaccination. The receptor set was obtained from a human donor who received a COVID-19 vaccine.

The chain recombines TRBV7-9 with TRBJ2-3; TRBD2 aligns across 9 bases. The CDR3 spans 19 residues. Germline loops: CDR1 SEHNR, CDR2 FQNEAQ (reference sequence). V shed 1 base and J 0 bases; nucleotides not matched to a gene: 11. The CDR3 coding sequence is TGTGCCAGCAGCTTAGTGACGATTAGCGGGGGCCCCAGCACAGATACGCAGTATTTT. It encodes CASSLVTISGGPSTDTQYF.

This clonotype has just a few counts. The chain couples TRBV6-5 to TRBJ1-5, with 7 bases lining up with TRBD1. The CDR3 runs 14 residues. Germline CDR1 is MNHEY and CDR2 is SVGAGI. J lost 7 bases, V lost 4 bases, and 7 bases had no gene match. The CDR3, as DNA: TGTGCCAGCAGTTCACAGGGGAGCGGCCAGCCCCAGCATTTT. Its protein is CASSSQGSGQPQHF.

The chain is built from TRBV6-5 and TRBJ1-2; TRBD1 agrees at 7 bases. The CDR3 extends over 14 amino acids. Losses at the gene ends were 0 bases for V and 6 bases for J; bases not matched to a gene: 4. CDR1 is MNHEY, CDR2 SVGAGI, per germline. The CDR3 here is CASSYSNRGDGYTF. As DNA, the CDR3 is TGTGCCAGCAGTTACTCGAACAGGGGCGATGGCTACACCTTC.

The chain couples TRBV12-3 or TRBV12-4 to TRBJ1-1; maybe TRBD1 (6 bases). Trimming took off 6 bases at V and 4 bases at J, with 15 bases between the two ends. The CDR3 has 14 residues. CDR3 in DNA: TGTGCCAGCAGCGGGGGGGCGGTCGGCACTGAAGCTTTCTTT. It translates to CASSGGAVGTEAFF.

The chain links TRBV9 to TRBJ1-1; D is unclear. From germline, CDR1 is SGDLS and CDR2 YYNGEE. The CDR3 is 12 amino acids. Trimming removed 0 bases from V and 7 bases from J, with 7 bases in between. CDR3 loop: CASSVGGSEAFF. CDR3 sequence (DNA): TGTGCCAGCAGCGTAGGCGGCAGTGAAGCTTTCTTT.

About this clonotype itself: The junction departs from germline at one end; a sequencing error may be responsible. The genes are TRBV6-1 and TRBJ2-7, with 9 positions matching TRBD2. The CDR3 is 15 residues long. The germline V gene has CDR1 MNHNS and CDR2 SASEGT. The CDR3 DNA follows: TGTGCCGGCAGCTCTAAGCGGGGGGAGGGTTCCGAGCAGTACTTC. Translating gives CAGSSKRGEGSEQYF.

J is TRBJ2-5 and V is TRBV10-3; 12 nucleotides match TRBD2. Trimming removed 3 bases from V and 4 bases from J; junction bases left unmatched: 6. The germline V gene has CDR1 ENHRY and CDR2 SYGVKD. This CDR3 has 16 amino acids. CDR3 DNA: TGTGCCATCAGTGAAGCTAGCGGGGGGGCGGGAGAGACCCAGTACTTC. The encoded protein is CAISEASGGAGETQYF.

This chain connects TRBV6-1 to TRBJ1-4, with unresolved D. The V gene lost 6 bases and the J gene lost 0 bases, with 14 bases spanning the gap. Germline V gene data show CDR1 as MNHNS and CDR2 as SASEGT. The CDR3 is made up of 16 amino acids. The CDR3 DNA reads TGTGCCAGCAGCATGAACCCCGTCTCAACTAATGAAAAACTGTTTTTT. This translates into CASSMNPVSTNEKLFF.

The V call is TRBV9, the J call TRBJ1-2; D may be TRBD1 (6 bases). The germline CDR1 and CDR2 sequences are SGDLS and YYNGEE. There are 14 residues in the CDR3. V gave up 8 bases and J gave up 7 bases, with 21 bases separating them. In nucleotides, the CDR3 is TGTGCCAGTCGAGCCGGTGGGGGGGGCGGTGGCTACACCTTC. Protein product: CASRAGGGGGGYTF.

This chain joins TRBV5-4 and TRBJ2-3, with 11 bases fitting TRBD2. Germline V gene data show CDR1 as SGHNT and CDR2 as YYREEE (reference sequence). The CDR3 has 17 amino acids. J gave up 0 bases and V 0 bases, and 3 bases lay outside the gene matches. CDR3 region: CASSLVSGGASTDTQYF. Here the CDR3 DNA reads TGTGCCAGCAGCTTGGTTAGCGGGGGGGCTAGCACAGATACGCAGTATTTT.

The rearrangement joins TRBV2 to TRBJ2-3; D is uncertain. Deletions cut 0 bases from V and 8 bases from J, with 6 bases between. Per germline, CDR1 SNHLY and CDR2 FYNNEI. The CDR3 contains 12 residues. The CDR3 DNA follows: TGTGCCAGCAGTGAAGCCGCCGGTACGCAGTATTTT. Translated, it gives CASSEAAGTQYF.

The rearrangement links TRBV6-1 to TRBJ1-3; D is uncertain. Germline CDR1 MNHNS, CDR2 SASEGT. This CDR3 region has 15 residues. V gave up 6 bases and J gave up 1 base, with 13 bases separating them. CDR3 sequence: CASRPPKWSGNTIYF. In DNA form, the CDR3 reads TGTGCCAGCAGGCCCCCTAAGTGGTCTGGAAACACCATATATTTT.